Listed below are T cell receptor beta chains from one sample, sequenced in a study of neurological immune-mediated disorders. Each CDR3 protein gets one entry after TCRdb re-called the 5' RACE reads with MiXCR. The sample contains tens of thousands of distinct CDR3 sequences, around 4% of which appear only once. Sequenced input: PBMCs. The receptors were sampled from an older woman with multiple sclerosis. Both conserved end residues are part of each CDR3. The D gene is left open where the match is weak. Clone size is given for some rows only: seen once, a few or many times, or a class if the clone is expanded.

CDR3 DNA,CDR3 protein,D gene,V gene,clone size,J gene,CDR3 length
TGTGCCTGGAGTATGGCTCCAGATACGCAGTATTTT,CAWSMAPDTQYF,-,TRBV30,many,TRBJ2-3,12
TGTGCCATCAGACCCCTCGGAAACACCATATATTTT,CAIRPLGNTIYF,-,TRBV10-3,many,TRBJ1-3,12
TGTGCCAGCAGTATCCGGGACTCTTTCACCGGGGAGCTGTTTTTT,CASSIRDSFTGELFF,-,TRBV6-5,-,TRBJ2-2,15
TGTGCCATCAGTGCCGACAGCACTAATGAAAAACTGTTTTTT,CAISADSTNEKLFF,-,TRBV10-3,many,TRBJ1-4,14
TGTGCCAGCAGCCAACCCCGAGAGACCCAGTACTTC,CASSQPRETQYF,-,TRBV3-1,many,TRBJ2-5,12
TGTGCCAGCAGTTTAGATCAGGGGGAGCATGAAAAACTGTTTTTT,CASSLDQGEHEKLFF,TRBD1,TRBV12-3/TRBV12-4,many,TRBJ1-4,15
TGTGCCAGCAGCGTAGTTCTAGCGGGGAGCACAGATACGCAGTATTTT,CASSVVLAGSTDTQYF,TRBD2,TRBV9,many,TRBJ2-3,16
TGTGCCAGCAGTTCGTCAAGGGTATCTGGCACTGAAGCTTTCTTT,CASSSSRVSGTEAFF,-,TRBV7-2,few,TRBJ1-1,15
TGTGCCAGCAGCCAGGGTAGCGGGGGCTCCTACGAGCAGTACTTC,CASSQGSGGSYEQYF,TRBD2,TRBV4-2,-,TRBJ2-7,15
TGTGCCAGCAGCCAAGGGCTGGCCTCCTACGAGCAGTACTTC,CASSQGLASYEQYF,-,TRBV4-2,many,TRBJ2-7,14
TGTGCCAGCAGCTTAGTATCTAGCGGGAGGGGGAGAGAGCAGTTCTTC,CASSLVSSGRGREQFF,TRBD2,TRBV11-2,few,TRBJ2-1,16
TGTGCCAGCAGCTTTGGGACAGGGCATGGCTACACCTTC,CASSFGTGHGYTF,TRBD1,TRBV5-6,-,TRBJ1-2,13
TGTGCCATCAGTGAACTAGCGGGGCCGACCGGGGAGCTGTTTTTT,CAISELAGPTGELFF,TRBD2,TRBV10-3,many,TRBJ2-2,15
TGCAGTGCTAGACAGGGGGGGATCACTGAAGCTTTCTTT,CSARQGGITEAFF,TRBD1,TRBV20-1,many,TRBJ1-1,13
TGTGCCAGCCGTCGGGGCGGTAGTTCACCCCTCAACTTT,CASRRGGSSPLNF,-,TRBV12-3/TRBV12-4,once,TRBJ1-6,13
TGTGCCAGCAGTTCGGGACTAGTGCTCGCAGATACGCAGTATTTT,CASSSGLVLADTQYF,TRBD2,TRBV6-5,few,TRBJ2-3,15
TGCGCCAGCAGTCTTACAGGGGGATGGACTGAAGCTTTCTTT,CASSLTGGWTEAFF,TRBD1,TRBV4-1,many,TRBJ1-1,14
TGCGCCAGCAGCTTGTCCCCCGGGACTAGCCGTTACAATGAGCAGTTCTTC,CASSLSPGTSRYNEQFF,TRBD2,TRBV5-1,many,TRBJ2-1,17
TGCGCCAGCAGCTCGAAGCTAGCGGGACGAAGCACAGATACGCAGTATTTT,CASSSKLAGRSTDTQYF,TRBD2,TRBV5-1,many,TRBJ2-3,17
TGTGCCAGCAGCTTCCTGGAGGGGGCGGATACGCAGTATTTT,CASSFLEGADTQYF,-,TRBV7-2,many,TRBJ2-3,14
TGTGCCAGCAGCTTAGATGTAGCGGCAATGGGAGAGACCCAGTACTTC,CASSLDVAAMGETQYF,-,TRBV7-2,-,TRBJ2-5,16
TGTGCCAGCAGCTTAGTTCTTGGTTCAGGGACCACGGCTTTCTTT,CASSLVLGSGTTAFF,-,TRBV7-2,-,TRBJ1-1,15
TGTGCCAGCAGCCAAGTGGGACTAGCGGGGGGCACAGATACGCAGTATTTT,CASSQVGLAGGTDTQYF,TRBD2,TRBV3-1,-,TRBJ2-3,17
TGCGCCAGCAGCTTGGGGACAGGGCCCCACTATGGCTACACCTTC,CASSLGTGPHYGYTF,TRBD1,TRBV5-1,few,TRBJ1-2,15
TGTGCCAGCAGTTTATTGAATTCACCCCTCCACTTT,CASSLLNSPLHF,-,TRBV28,many,TRBJ1-6,12
TGTGCCATCAGTCAGACAGGGGGAAACACTGAAGCTTTCTTT,CAISQTGGNTEAFF,TRBD1,TRBV10-3,many,TRBJ1-1,14
TGTGCCAAGGACAGGTCATTTTCTGGAAACACCATATATTTT,CAKDRSFSGNTIYF,TRBD1,TRBV10-3,many,TRBJ1-3,14
TGTGCCACCAGCAGAGTGGTTGGTGCGGGAGGGGAGACCCAGTTCTTC,CATSRVVGAGGETQFF,TRBD2,TRBV15,-,TRBJ2-1,16
TGTGCCACGTCGGATGGGTTTAACACTGAAGCTTTCTTT,CATSDGFNTEAFF,-,TRBV10-3,many,TRBJ1-1,13
TGTGCCAGCAGCGTAGTATCGAGGGAGTACACTGAAGCTTTCTTT,CASSVVSREYTEAFF,-,TRBV9,many,TRBJ1-1,15
TGTGCCAGCAGCTTAGGAGCGAGCACCGGGGAGCTGTTTTTT,CASSLGASTGELFF,-,TRBV7-2,few,TRBJ2-2,14
TGTGCCAGCAGTGAATGGGGGGGCGGTGAAAAACTGTTTTTT,CASSEWGGGEKLFF,-,TRBV25-1,few,TRBJ1-4,14
TGTGCTAGCAGCTTACTCGGCATAAAAGAGACCCAGTACTTC,CASSLLGIKETQYF,-,TRBV7-7,many,TRBJ2-5,14
TGTGCCAGCAGGGAGCAGGGGGGACTCTCCTACGAGCAGTACTTC,CASREQGGLSYEQYF,-,TRBV27,many,TRBJ2-7,15
TGCGCCAGCAGCCAAGACCACCGAGAGACCCAGTACTTC,CASSQDHRETQYF,-,TRBV4-3,few,TRBJ2-5,13
TGTGCCAGCAGCTTTTGGGGCAATGAGCAGTTCTTC,CASSFWGNEQFF,-,TRBV7-2,many,TRBJ2-1,12
TGCAGTGCCATCGACGAGGGGCTGGGCTACACCTTC,CSAIDEGLGYTF,-,TRBV20-1,many,TRBJ1-2,12
TGTGCCAGCAGCTGGGACAGGGGTAACTATGGCTACACCTTC,CASSWDRGNYGYTF,TRBD1,TRBV7-8,-,TRBJ1-2,14
TGCAGCGTTTCACAGGGGGCGTTAGTCTATGGCTACACCTTC,CSVSQGALVYGYTF,TRBD1,TRBV29-1,many,TRBJ1-2,14
TGTGCCAGCAGCTTAGATCCGGGGGGACCCAATGAGCAGTTCTTC,CASSLDPGGPNEQFF,TRBD2,TRBV11-2,few,TRBJ2-1,15
TGCGCCAGCAGCCCCAGGGGGCTTGGAGAGACCCAGTACTTC,CASSPRGLGETQYF,TRBD1,TRBV5-1,many,TRBJ2-5,14
TGCGCCAGCAGCTTGCTGGACAGAGCTTACAATGAGCAGTTCTTC,CASSLLDRAYNEQFF,-,TRBV5-1,-,TRBJ2-1,15
TGCGCCAGCAGCTTGGGTACGAATCAGCCCCAGAATTTT,CASSLGTNQPQNF,-,TRBV5-1,few,TRBJ1-5,13
TGTGCCATCAGTGCAGGGAACAATGGCTACACCTTC,CAISAGNNGYTF,-,TRBV10-3,many,TRBJ1-2,12
TGTGCTAGCAGCCCAAGCTTGGGACAGGACACAGATACGCAGTATTTT,CASSPSLGQDTDTQYF,TRBD1,TRBV7-7,-,TRBJ2-3,16
TGTGCCAGCAGCATGACAGGCTACGAGCAGTACTTC,CASSMTGYEQYF,-,TRBV25-1,many,TRBJ2-7,12
TGCAGTGCTCCTCGACAGGGCGGGGCAGATACGCAGTATTTT,CSAPRQGGADTQYF,-,TRBV20-1,many,TRBJ2-3,14